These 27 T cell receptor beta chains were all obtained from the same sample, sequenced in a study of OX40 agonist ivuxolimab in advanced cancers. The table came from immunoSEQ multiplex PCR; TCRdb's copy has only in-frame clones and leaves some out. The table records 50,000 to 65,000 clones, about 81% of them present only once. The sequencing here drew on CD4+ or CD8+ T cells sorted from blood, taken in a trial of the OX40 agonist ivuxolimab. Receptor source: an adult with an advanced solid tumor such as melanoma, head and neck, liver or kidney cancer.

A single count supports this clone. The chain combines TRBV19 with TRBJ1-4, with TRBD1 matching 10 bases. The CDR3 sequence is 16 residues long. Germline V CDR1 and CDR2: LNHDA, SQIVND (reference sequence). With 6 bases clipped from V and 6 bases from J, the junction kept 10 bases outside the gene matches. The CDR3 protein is CASSRQRQGADEKLFF. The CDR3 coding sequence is TGTGCCAGTAGCAGACAACGACAGGGGGCGGATGAAAAACTGTTTTTT.

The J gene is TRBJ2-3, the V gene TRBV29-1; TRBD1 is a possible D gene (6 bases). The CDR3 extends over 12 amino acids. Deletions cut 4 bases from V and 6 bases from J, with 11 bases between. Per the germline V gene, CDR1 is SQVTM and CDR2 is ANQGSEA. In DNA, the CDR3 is TGCAGCGTTGGCCACAGGGAGGATACGCAGTATTTT. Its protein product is CSVGHREDTQYF.

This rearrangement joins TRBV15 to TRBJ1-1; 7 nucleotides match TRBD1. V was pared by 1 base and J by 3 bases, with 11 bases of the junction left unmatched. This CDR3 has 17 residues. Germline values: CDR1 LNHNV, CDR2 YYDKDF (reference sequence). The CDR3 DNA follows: TGTGCCACCAGCAGAGGGTGGTTCGAGGGGGCCCACACTGAAGCTTTCTTT. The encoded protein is CATSRGWFEGAHTEAFF. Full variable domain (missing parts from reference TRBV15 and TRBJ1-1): DAMVIQNPRYQVTQFGKPVTLSCSQTLNHNVMYWYQQKSSQAPKLLFHYYDKDFNNEADTPDNFQSRRPNTSFCFLDIRSPGLGDTAMYLCATSRGWFEGAHTEAFFGQGTRLTVV.

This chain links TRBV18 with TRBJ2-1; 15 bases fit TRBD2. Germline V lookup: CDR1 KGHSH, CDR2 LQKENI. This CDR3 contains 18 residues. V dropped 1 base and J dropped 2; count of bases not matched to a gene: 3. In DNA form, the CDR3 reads TGTGCCAGCTCACCACGGACTAGCGGGGGGGCGGCCTACAATGAGCAGTTCTTC. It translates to CASSPRTSGGAAYNEQFF.

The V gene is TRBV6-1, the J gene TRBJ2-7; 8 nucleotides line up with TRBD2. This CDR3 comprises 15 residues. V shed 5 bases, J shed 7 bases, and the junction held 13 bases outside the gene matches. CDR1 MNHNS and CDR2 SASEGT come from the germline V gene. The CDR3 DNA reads TGTGCCAGCAGTACCCGGGAGGGGTCGACTTGGGAGCAGTACTTC. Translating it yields CASSTREGSTWEQYF.

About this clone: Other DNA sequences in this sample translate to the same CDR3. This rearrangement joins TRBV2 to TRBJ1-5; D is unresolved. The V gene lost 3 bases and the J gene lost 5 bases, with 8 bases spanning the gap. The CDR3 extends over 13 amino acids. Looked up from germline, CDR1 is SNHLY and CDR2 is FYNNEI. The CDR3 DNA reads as TGTGCCAGCAGTGAGTCGGGGTATCAGCCCCAGCATTTT. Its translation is CASSESGYQPQHF.

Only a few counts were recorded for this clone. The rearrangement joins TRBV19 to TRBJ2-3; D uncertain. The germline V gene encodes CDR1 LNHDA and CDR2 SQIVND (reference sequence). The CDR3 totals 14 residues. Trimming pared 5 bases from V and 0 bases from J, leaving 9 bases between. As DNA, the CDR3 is TGTGCCAGTAGTCTCACCTTGAGCACAGATACGCAGTATTTT. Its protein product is CASSLTLSTDTQYF.

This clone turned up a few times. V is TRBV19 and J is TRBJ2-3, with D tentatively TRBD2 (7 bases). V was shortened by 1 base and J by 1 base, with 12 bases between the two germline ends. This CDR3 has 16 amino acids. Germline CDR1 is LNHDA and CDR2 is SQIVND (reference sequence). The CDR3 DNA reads TGTGCCAGTAGTATAGCTAGCGGACAGCGCACAGATACGCAGTATTTT. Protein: CASSIASGQRTDTQYF.

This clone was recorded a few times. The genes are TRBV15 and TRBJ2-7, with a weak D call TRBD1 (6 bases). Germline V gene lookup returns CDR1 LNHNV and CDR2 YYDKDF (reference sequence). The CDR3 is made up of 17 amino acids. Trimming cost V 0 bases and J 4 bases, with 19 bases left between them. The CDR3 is CATSRDKGRQVQYEQYF. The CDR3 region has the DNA TGTGCCACCAGCAGAGATAAGGGGAGACAGGTACAATACGAGCAGTACTTC.

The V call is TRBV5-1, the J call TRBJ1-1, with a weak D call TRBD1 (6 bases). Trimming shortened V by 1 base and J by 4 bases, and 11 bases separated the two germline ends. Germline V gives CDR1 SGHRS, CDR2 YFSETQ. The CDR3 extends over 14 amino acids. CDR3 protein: CASSLNSGATEAFF. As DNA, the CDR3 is TGCGCCAGCAGCTTGAATTCAGGGGCCACTGAAGCTTTCTTT.

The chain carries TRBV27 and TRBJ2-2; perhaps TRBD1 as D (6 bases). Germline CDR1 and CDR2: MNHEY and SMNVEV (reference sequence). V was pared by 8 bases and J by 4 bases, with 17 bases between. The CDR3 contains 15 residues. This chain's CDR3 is CASRPLGHITGELFF. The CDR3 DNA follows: TGTGCCAGCCGACCCCTGGGACACATCACCGGGGAGCTGTTTTTT.

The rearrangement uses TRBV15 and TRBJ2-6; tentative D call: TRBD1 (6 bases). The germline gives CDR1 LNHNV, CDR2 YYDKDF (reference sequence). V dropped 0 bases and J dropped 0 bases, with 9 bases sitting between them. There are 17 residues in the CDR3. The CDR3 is CATSRDLQGSGANVLTF. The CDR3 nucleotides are TGTGCCACCAGCAGAGACCTACAGGGCTCTGGGGCCAACGTCCTGACTTTC. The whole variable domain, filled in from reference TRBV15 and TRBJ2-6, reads DAMVIQNPRYQVTQFGKPVTLSCSQTLNHNVMYWYQQKSSQAPKLLFHYYDKDFNNEADTPDNFQSRRPNTSFCFLDIRSPGLGDTAMYLCATSRDLQGSGANVLTFGAGSRLTVL.

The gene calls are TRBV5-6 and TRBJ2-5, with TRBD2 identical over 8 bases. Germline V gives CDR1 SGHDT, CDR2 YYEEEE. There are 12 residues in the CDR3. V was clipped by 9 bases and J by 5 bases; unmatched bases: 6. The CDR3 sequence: CATTGTRETQYF. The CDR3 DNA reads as TGTGCCACCACAGGGACTAGGGAGACCCAGTACTTC.

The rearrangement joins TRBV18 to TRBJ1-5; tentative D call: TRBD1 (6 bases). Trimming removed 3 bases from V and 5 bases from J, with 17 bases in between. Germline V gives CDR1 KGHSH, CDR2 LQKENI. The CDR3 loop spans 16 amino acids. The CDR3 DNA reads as TGTGCCAGCTCACCTAGAACAGGGCGCGGGGATCAGCCCCAGCATTTT. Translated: CASSPRTGRGDQPQHF.

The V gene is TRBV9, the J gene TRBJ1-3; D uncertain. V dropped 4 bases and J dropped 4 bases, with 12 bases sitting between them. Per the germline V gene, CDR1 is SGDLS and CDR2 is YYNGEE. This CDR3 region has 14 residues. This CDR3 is CASSTESLGNTIYF. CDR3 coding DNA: TGTGCCAGCAGCACAGAGAGCTTAGGAAACACCATATATTTT.

CDR3: CASSPAWEPYNEQFF. The CDR3 nucleotides are TGTGCCAGCTCACCTGCCTGGGAACCCTACAATGAGCAGTTCTTC. The chain couples TRBV18 to TRBJ2-1; D uncertain. The CDR3 consists of 15 residues. V was pared by 3 bases and J by 2 bases, with 11 bases between. The germline V gene encodes CDR1 KGHSH and CDR2 LQKENI.

The CDR3 DNA sequence: TGTGCCAGCAGCTTAGGCGGGTTCACAGATACGCAGTATTTT. Translation: CASSLGGFTDTQYF. This sequence joins TRBV7-3 and TRBJ2-3, with a possible D match to TRBD2 (5 bases). Germline lookup yields CDR1 SGHTA and CDR2 FQGTGA. The CDR3 length is 14 residues. The V gene lost 2 bases and the J gene lost 2 bases, with 8 bases spanning the gap.

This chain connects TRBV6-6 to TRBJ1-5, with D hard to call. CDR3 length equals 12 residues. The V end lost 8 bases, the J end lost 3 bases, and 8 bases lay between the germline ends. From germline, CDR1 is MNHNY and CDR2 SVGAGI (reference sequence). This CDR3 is CASAPPNQPQHF. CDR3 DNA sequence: TGTGCCAGCGCCCCCCCCAATCAGCCCCAGCATTTT.

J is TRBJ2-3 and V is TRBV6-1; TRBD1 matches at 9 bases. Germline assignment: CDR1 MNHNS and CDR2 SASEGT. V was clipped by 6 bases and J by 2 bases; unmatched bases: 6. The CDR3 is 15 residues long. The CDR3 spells CASRATGGPTDTQYF. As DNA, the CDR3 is TGTGCCAGCAGAGCAACAGGGGGCCCCACAGATACGCAGTATTTT.

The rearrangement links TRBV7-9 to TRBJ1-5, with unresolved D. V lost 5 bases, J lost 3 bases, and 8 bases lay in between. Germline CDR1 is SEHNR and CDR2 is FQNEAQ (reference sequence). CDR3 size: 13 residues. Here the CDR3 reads CASSLGLNQPQHF. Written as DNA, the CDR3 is TGTGCCAGCAGCCTGGGCCTCAATCAGCCCCAGCATTTT. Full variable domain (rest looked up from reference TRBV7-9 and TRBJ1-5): DTGVSQNPRHKITKRGQNVTFRCDPISEHNRLYWYRQTLGQGPEFLTYFQNEAQLEKSRLLSDRFSAERPKGSFSTLEIQRTEQGDSAMYLCASSLGLNQPQHFGDGTRLSIL.

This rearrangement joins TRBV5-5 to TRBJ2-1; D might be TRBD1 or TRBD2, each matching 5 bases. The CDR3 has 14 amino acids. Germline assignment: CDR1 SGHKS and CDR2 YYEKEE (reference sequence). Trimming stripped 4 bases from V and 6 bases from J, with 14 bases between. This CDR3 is CASSLGPSGNEQFF. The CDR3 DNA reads TGTGCCAGCAGCCTGGGACCCTCCGGCAATGAGCAGTTCTTC.

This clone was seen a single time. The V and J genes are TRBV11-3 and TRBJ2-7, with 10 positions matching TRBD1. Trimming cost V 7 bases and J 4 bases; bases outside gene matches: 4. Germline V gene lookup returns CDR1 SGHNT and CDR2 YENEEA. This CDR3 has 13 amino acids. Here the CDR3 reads CASKRGQGYEQYF. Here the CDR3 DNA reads TGTGCCAGCAAGAGGGGACAGGGGTACGAGCAGTACTTC.

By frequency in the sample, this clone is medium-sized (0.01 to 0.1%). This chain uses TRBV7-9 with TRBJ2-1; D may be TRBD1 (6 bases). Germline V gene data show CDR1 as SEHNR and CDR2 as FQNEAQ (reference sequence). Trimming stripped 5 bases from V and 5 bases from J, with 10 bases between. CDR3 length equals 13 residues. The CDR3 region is CASSADSHNEQFF. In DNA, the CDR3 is TGTGCCAGCAGCGCGGACAGCCACAATGAGCAGTTCTTC.

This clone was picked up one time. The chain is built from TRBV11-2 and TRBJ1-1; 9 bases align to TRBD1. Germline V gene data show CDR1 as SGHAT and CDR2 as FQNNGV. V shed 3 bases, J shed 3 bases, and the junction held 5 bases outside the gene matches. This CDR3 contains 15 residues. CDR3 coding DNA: TGTGCCAGCAGCTTGCAAGACAGGGGGTACACTGAAGCTTTCTTT. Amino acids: CASSLQDRGYTEAFF.

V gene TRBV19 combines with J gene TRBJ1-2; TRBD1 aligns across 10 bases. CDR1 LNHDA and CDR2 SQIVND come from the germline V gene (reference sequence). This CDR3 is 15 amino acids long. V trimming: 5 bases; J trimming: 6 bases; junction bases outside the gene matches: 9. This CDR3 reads CASSQGTGVGDGYTF. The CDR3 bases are TGTGCCAGTAGTCAAGGGACAGGGGTCGGCGATGGCTACACCTTC.

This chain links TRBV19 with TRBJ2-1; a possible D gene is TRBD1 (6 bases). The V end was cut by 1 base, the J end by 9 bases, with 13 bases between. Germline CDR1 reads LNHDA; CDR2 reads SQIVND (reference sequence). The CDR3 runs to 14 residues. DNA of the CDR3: TGTGCCAGTAGTATAGGTAGCAGGGGCGTTGAGCAGTTCTTC. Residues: CASSIGSRGVEQFF.

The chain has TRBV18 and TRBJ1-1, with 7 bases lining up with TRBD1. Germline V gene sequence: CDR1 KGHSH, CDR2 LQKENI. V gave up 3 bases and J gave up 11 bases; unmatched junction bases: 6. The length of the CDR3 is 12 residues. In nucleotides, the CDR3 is TGTGCCAGCTCACCCCGACAGGGAGGGGCTTTCTTT. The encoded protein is CASSPRQGGAFF.